This T cell receptor (beta chain) was sequenced for a study of T cells after yellow fever vaccination. Study-level background: SMART-Seq v4 Ultra Low Input prepared libraries from low-cell fractions. Whole-study findings and limits: Post-booster samples contained most primary-vaccination clones (more than 95% CD4, around 90% CD8).

This clonotype was recorded many times. Its antigen is not identified. This CDR3 contains 12 residues. Trimming cost V 8 bases and J 3 bases; bases outside gene matches: 3. TCR cDNA was made by 5'RACE template switching, adding a universal primer site and UMIs. Via MiXCR, TCRdb re-called the 5' RACE reads, giving one row per CDR3 protein. The sample shows 300,000 to 350,000 distinct CDR3 sequences, roughly a tenth of them seen only once. The chain joins TRBV12-3 or TRBV12-4 to TRBJ2-5; 7 bases line up with TRBD1. This receptor was obtained from a young man who received the YFV17D yellow fever vaccine. The specimen comprised CD4+ T cells sorted from PBMCs, sampled 45 days after the yellow fever booster vaccination. CDR3 protein: CASAGTEETQYF. The CDR3 nucleotides read TGTGCCAGCGCCGGGACAGAAGAGACCCAGTACTTC.